The 16 T cell receptor beta chains reported below all come from one sample, sequenced in a study of tumor-infiltrating lymphocytes in oesophageal squamous cell carcinoma. Each CDR3 protein gets one entry after TCRdb re-called the PCR reads with MiXCR. The sample holds 15,000 to 25,000 distinct CDR3 sequences; roughly 41% are singletons and the top ten take around two fifths. Sequenced sample: esophageal tumor tissue. Receptors originate from a male donor with esophageal squamous cell carcinoma.

Comments on this clonotype: The conserved final phenylalanine or tryptophan is absent from the CDR3, which likely points to a read error. The DNA is omitted, as the CDR3 cannot be located on it reliably, and the CDR3 follows TCRdb's listing. V gene TRBV10-3 combines with J gene TRBJ2-5. The CDR3 comprises 13 residues, both ends counted. CDR1 and CDR2 from the germline V gene are ENHRY and SYGVKD. This CDR3 is CAIAEYYGYTFGS.

This clonotype was recorded at least ten times. The chain joins TRBV10-2 to TRBJ1-4; the match to TRBD1 covers 10 bases. The CDR3 sequence is 15 residues long. Per the germline V gene, CDR1 is WSHSY and CDR2 is SAAADI. V trimming: 4 bases; J trimming: 8 bases; junction bases outside the gene matches: 7. CDR3 bases: TGCGCCAGCAGTGGGACAGGGGGTAACGGAGAAAAACTGTTTTTT. As protein: CASSGTGGNGEKLFF.

This clonotype was seen repeatedly, ten times or more. The chain carries TRBV6-2 or TRBV6-3 and TRBJ2-5; D may match TRBD1 or TRBD2 (6 bases each). The CDR3 loop spans 13 amino acids. Looked up from germline, CDR1 is MNHEY and CDR2 is SVGEGT. Trimming left V 3 bases short and J 5 bases short, with 10 bases between. CDR3 in amino acids: CASSYWGAETQYF. DNA for the CDR3: TGTGCCAGCAGTTATTGGGGGGCGGAGACCCAGTACTTC.

The chain employs TRBV7-2 and TRBJ2-5, with 9 bases matching TRBD2. The DNA matches TRBJ2-7 better at its end, which makes the J call doubtful. The germline V gene has CDR1 SGHTA and CDR2 FQGNSA. The CDR3 runs 14 residues. The CDR3 DNA sequence: TGTGCCAGCAGCTTGACTAGCGGAACCTACGAGCAGTACTTC. This codes for CASSLTSGTYEQYF.

This clonotype showed up just a few times. This sequence joins TRBV3-1 and TRBJ2-1; D is uncertain. Trimming took 3 bases from V and 4 from J, leaving 10 bases between them. This CDR3 has 14 amino acids. Germline V lookup: CDR1 LGHDT, CDR2 YNNKEL (reference sequence). CDR3 protein: CASSHLAAYNEQFF. The CDR3 region has the DNA TGTGCCAGCAGCCACTTGGCGGCTTACAATGAGCAGTTCTTC.

V gene TRBV7-8 combines with J gene TRBJ1-6; no definite D call. The CDR3 sequence is 13 residues long. V lost 6 bases and J 19 bases, leaving 22 bases between the germline ends. CDR1 and CDR2 from the germline V gene are SGHVS and FQNEAQ. DNA of the CDR3: TGTGCCAGCAGGGGCGGGGAGGACTACGAGCAGCACTTT. Translation: CASRGGEDYEQHF.

This clonotype was detected only a few times. V usage is TRBV6-1 and J usage is TRBJ2-7; either TRBD1 or TRBD2 may fit D (6 bases each). V lost 5 bases, J lost 0 bases, and 11 bases lay in between. This CDR3 has 14 residues. The germline gives CDR1 MNHNS, CDR2 SASEGT. CDR3 DNA: TGTGCCAGCAGTTTTGGGGGGCTCTCCTACGAGCAGTACTTC. It specifies CASSFGGLSYEQYF.

The V and J genes are TRBV5-3 and TRBJ2-3, with 13 bases aligning to TRBD2. The end of the DNA is better explained by TRBJ2-5, so the J call may be wrong. TRBV5-3 is an ORF; its function is uncertain. This CDR3 is built from 15 residues. The CDR3 nucleotides are TGTGCCAGCAGCGTAGGACTAGCGGGAGCGGAGACCCAGTACTTC. It encodes CASSVGLAGAETQYF.

The chain carries TRBV5-1 and TRBJ2-3; D remains ambiguous. The CDR3 is 14 amino acids. V lost 1 base to trimming and J lost 1 base, with 7 bases between them. Germline V lookup: CDR1 SGHRS, CDR2 YFSETQ. DNA for the CDR3: TGCGCCAGCAGCTTGCGGAGTCGCACAGATACGCAGTATTTT. Translation: CASSLRSRTDTQYF.

The chain combines TRBV19 with TRBJ2-7; 11 bases line up with TRBD2. The tail of the sequence fits TRBJ2-5 better, so the J call may be wrong. This CDR3 is built from 12 residues. CDR1 and CDR2 from the germline V gene are LNHDA and SQIVND (reference sequence). The CDR3 nucleotides are TGTGCCGTGGGACTAGCGGAAGAGACCCAGTACTTC. Translating it yields CAVGLAEETQYF.

V usage is TRBV7-3 and J usage is TRBJ2-1; the match to TRBD2 covers 9 bases. The germline gives CDR1 SGHTA, CDR2 FQGTGA. V was pared by 2 bases and J by 1 base, with 6 bases of the junction left unmatched. The CDR3 loop spans 17 amino acids. The CDR3 coding sequence is TGTGCCAGCAGCTTAGCGGGGGGGCCTATTTCCTACAATGAGCAGTTCTTC. It specifies CASSLAGGPISYNEQFF.

This clonotype was recorded many times. The chain employs TRBV5-1 and TRBJ1-5; 8 bases line up with TRBD1. The CDR3 loop spans 14 amino acids. CDR1 and CDR2 from the germline V gene are SGHRS and YFSETQ. Trimming cost V 5 bases and J 2 bases; bases outside gene matches: 3. CDR3 DNA: TGCGCCAGCAGGCCGGACAGGGGCAATCAGCCCCAGCATTTT. It is translated as CASRPDRGNQPQHF.

The chain's CDR3 is CASSKGEGVNQPQHF. CDR3 bases: TGTGCCAGCAGCAAGGGGGAAGGAGTCAATCAGCCCCAGCATTTT. The genes are TRBV5-3 and TRBJ1-5; weak D call: TRBD1 (6 bases). TRBV5-3 is classed as an ORF, of uncertain function. The CDR3 contains 15 residues. V was shortened by 8 bases and J by 3 bases, with 18 bases between the two germline ends.

This clonotype occurred many times. The chain combines TRBV28 with TRBJ1-4, with D possibly being TRBD1 (6 bases). Germline V lookup: CDR1 MDHEN, CDR2 SYDVKM. The CDR3 length is 13 residues. Trimming stripped 3 bases from V and 8 bases from J, with 10 bases between. The DNA of the CDR3 is TGTGCCAGCAGTTTTAGACAGGCGGAAAAACTGTTTTTT. Translating gives CASSFRQAEKLFF.

The chain recombines TRBV7-8 with TRBJ2-7; TRBD1 aligns across 9 bases. The CDR3 consists of 16 residues. Germline V gene lookup returns CDR1 SGHVS and CDR2 FQNEAQ. Losses at the gene ends were 5 bases for V and 5 bases for J; bases not matched to a gene: 13. CDR3 amino acids: CASSRWSTGGWDEQYF. CDR3 coding DNA: TGTGCCAGCAGCCGGTGGAGTACAGGGGGCTGGGACGAGCAGTACTTC.

This clonotype was observed at least ten times. The gene calls are TRBV6-1 and TRBJ2-3; the D gene could be TRBD1 or TRBD2 (5 bases each). Trimming took off 4 bases at V and 6 bases at J, with 11 bases between the two ends. This CDR3 region has 13 residues. Germline lookup yields CDR1 MNHNS and CDR2 SASEGT. The CDR3 loop is CASSGGLADTQYF. In DNA form, the CDR3 reads TGTGCCAGCAGTGGGGGCCTAGCTGATACGCAGTATTTT.